A single sample is the source of the 6 T cell receptor beta chains below, sequenced in a study of technical replicates of blood from several donors. Method: immunoSEQ multiplex PCR; TCRdb's copy keeps in-frame clones and lacks some. The sample shows tens of thousands of clones, over 95% of them seen only once. The material sequenced was T cells isolated from PBMCs. The receptors shown here come from a human donor in good health.

J is TRBJ2-3 and V is TRBV5-6; D ambiguous. Germline V gene lookup returns CDR1 SGHDT and CDR2 YYEEEE. V lost 10 bases and J lost 5, with 11 bases in between. CDR3 length: 11 amino acids. CDR3 nucleotides: TGTGCCGGGTCTCGAGGAGATACGCAGTATTTT. Translation gives CAGSRGDTQYF.

V usage is TRBV7-9 and J usage is TRBJ1-2; 9 bases align to TRBD1. Germline lookup yields CDR1 SEHNR and CDR2 FQNEAQ (reference sequence). The CDR3 has 16 residues. J lost 6 bases, V lost 4 bases, and 12 bases had no gene match. This CDR3 is CASSWTLPGQGNGYTF. The CDR3 region has the DNA TGTGCCAGCAGCTGGACACTCCCGGGACAGGGCAATGGCTACACCTTC.

The chain is built from TRBV6-5 and TRBJ2-1; unclear D gene. Germline lookup yields CDR1 MNHEY and CDR2 SVGAGI. Trimming removed 5 bases from V and 7 bases from J, with 9 bases in between. The CDR3 loop spans 12 amino acids. CDR3 nucleotides: TGTGCCAGCAGTGCGTACAGTAATGAGCAGTTCTTC. This sequence encodes CASSAYSNEQFF.

The chain employs TRBV4-1 and TRBJ2-7; D gene uncertain. The CDR3 runs to 16 residues. Germline loops: CDR1 MGHRA, CDR2 YSYEKL. The V end lost 1 base, the J end lost 6 bases, and 19 bases lay between the germline ends. The chain's CDR3 is CASSQGEALKAREQYF. CDR3 nucleotide sequence: TGCGCCAGCAGCCAAGGTGAGGCCCTCAAGGCTCGCGAGCAGTACTTC.

The rearrangement joins TRBV6-1 to TRBJ1-1; D unresolved. This CDR3 contains 14 residues. The germline V gene encodes CDR1 MNHNS and CDR2 SASEGT. The V and J ends lost 8 bases and 1 base respectively, with 14 bases between them. CDR3 bases: TGTGCCAGCGAACCTTGGCGGGAGAACACTGAAGCTTTCTTT. This gives the protein CASEPWRENTEAFF.

This chain joins TRBV4-1 and TRBJ2-5, with D perhaps TRBD2 (6 bases). The germline gives CDR1 MGHRA, CDR2 YSYEKL. The CDR3 totals 16 residues. Trimming stripped 0 bases from V and 1 base from J, with 12 bases between. The CDR3 DNA reads TGCGCCAGCAGCCAAGAGGGGAAAGCGGGCCAAGAGACCCAGTACTTC. Amino acids: CASSQEGKAGQETQYF.